This TCR beta chain derives from a study of T-cell reconstitution after alpha-beta-depleted transplantation in children. Concerning this clonotype: Its cognate antigen is unknown.

Unique molecular identifiers were incorporated into the prepared TCRbeta library. TCRdb used MiXCR to reprocess the PCR reads, holding one entry per CDR3 protein. Here the sample spans 700,000 to 850,000 distinct CDR3 sequences, roughly 15% being singletons. Regarding the study as a whole: Surviving recipient T cells and thymic progenitors accounted for the high day-60 TCRbeta diversity observed in some patients. Newly produced T cells mostly accounted for T-cell counts and diversity one year post-transplant. Reportedly, alpha-beta T cells present about two months post-transplant originated from several hundred expanded clones of graft origin.

The source material was PBMCs, mostly from graft donor cells, sampled 360 days after TCRalphabeta/CD19-depleted stem cell transplant. This receptor was taken from a male patient younger than 18 who had a stem cell transplant for acute lymphoblastic leukemia, so the T cells may come from the graft donor.

CDR3 nucleotide sequence: TGTGCCAGCGGGGCCCCTCCCGAAGCTTTCTTT. Translated, it gives CASGAPPEAFF. This chain uses TRBV5-6 with TRBJ1-1; D may be TRBD1 (5 bases). This CDR3 has 11 amino acids. The V gene's germline CDR1 is SGHDT and CDR2 YYEEEE. V lost 7 bases, J lost 8 bases, and 12 bases lay in between.